These T cell receptor beta chains were read from a single sample in a study of cytomegalovirus exposure and HLA in healthy donors. TCRdb's table, derived via immunoSEQ multiplex PCR, lists solely in-frame clones and lacks some. The sample lists roughly 120,000 clones, 65% to 75% occurring once. Sequences were obtained from PBMCs. These TCRs come from a man under 40 in good health and CMV-seropositive. CDR3s include the opening cysteine and the closing phenylalanine or tryptophan. The D gene is left open where the match is weak. Size tells how often a clone was seen (once, few, many) or the class of an expanded clone, and some rows leave it out.

TRBJ2-5 | TRBV19 | 14 | - | TRBD1 | TGTGCCAGTAGTTCGGACAGGGCCCAAGAGACCCAGTACTTC | CASSSDRAQETQYF
TRBJ2-7 | TRBV6-5 | 14 | - | - | TGTGCCAGCACCCAAGCCGGGGGTACCTACGAGCAGTACTTC | CASTQAGGTYEQYF
TRBJ2-3 | TRBV27 | 12 | - | - | TGTGCCAGCAGCGCGGGCCCTAATACGCAGTATTTT | CASSAGPNTQYF
TRBJ1-1 | TRBV11-2 | 12 | - | - | TGTGCCAGCAGTCCTGGGGGGTATGAAGCTTTCTTT | CASSPGGYEAFF
TRBJ1-4 | TRBV6-1 | 16 | - | TRBD1 | TGTGCCAGCAGTGAATGGGGGACAGTAGCTAATGAAAAACTGTTTTTT | CASSEWGTVANEKLFF
TRBJ1-6 | TRBV11-2 | 13 | - | - | TGTGCCAGCAGCCTGGACAGTGATTCACCCCTCCACTTT | CASSLDSDSPLHF
TRBJ2-3 | TRBV10-2 | 14 | - | - | TGCGCCAGCAATTCCGGTACTAGCACAGATACGCAGTATTTT | CASNSGTSTDTQYF
TRBJ1-5 | TRBV29-1 | 16 | - | TRBD1 | TGCAGCGTTGAAGTTGCCGGGACAGGGGGTAATCAGCCCCAGCATTTT | CSVEVAGTGGNQPQHF
TRBJ1-1 | TRBV14 | 13 | - | - | TGTGCCAGCAGCCAAGTTCTTGTACGAGGGGCTTTCTTT | CASSQVLVRGAFF
TRBJ2-7 | TRBV20-1 | 11 | - | - | TGCAGTGCTAGCTCCCTAGGCGAGCAGTACTTC | CSASSLGEQYF
TRBJ1-1 | TRBV13 | 14 | few | - | TGTGCCAGCAGCTTGCGGGGGGTCTACACTGAAGCTTTCTTT | CASSLRGVYTEAFF
TRBJ2-5 | TRBV5-1 | 16 | - | TRBD2 | TGCGCCAGCAGCTTGGATGCTAGCGGGGGGCAAGAGACCCAGTACTTC | CASSLDASGGQETQYF
TRBJ1-1 | TRBV9 | 15 | many | TRBD1 | TGTGCCAGCAGCGTATCGGGGGGAGTGGGACAGGGGGCTTTCTTT | CASSVSGGVGQGAFF
TRBJ1-1 | TRBV5-4 | 14 | - | - | TGTGCCAGCAGCTTGGCCAGTATGAACACTGAAGCTTTCTTT | CASSLASMNTEAFF
TRBJ1-6 | TRBV6-1 | 14 | few | TRBD1 | TGTGCCAGCAGTTCGGGACAGCATAATTCACCCCTCCACTTT | CASSSGQHNSPLHF
TRBJ2-7 | TRBV9 | 11 | - | TRBD2 | TGTGCCAGCAGCGCTCAGCGGGGGCAGTACTTC | CASSAQRGQYF
TRBJ2-7 | TRBV5-1 | 17 | - | TRBD2 | TGCGCCAGCAGCTTGGGGACTATGACTAGCCTTCGCTACGAGCAGTACTTC | CASSLGTMTSLRYEQYF
TRBJ2-3 | TRBV19 | 13 | - | TRBD1 | TGTGCCAGTCGCCGGGACAGGGCGGATACGCAGTATTTT | CASRRDRADTQYF
TRBJ2-1 | TRBV4-3 | 19 | - | TRBD2 | TGCGCCAGCAGCCCGCGCTTCTCACTAGCGGGGGGAAACTACAATGAGCAGTTCTTC | CASSPRFSLAGGNYNEQFF
TRBJ2-1 | TRBV20-1 | 11 | - | - | TGCAGTGCCCGAAGCGGTTTTAGTTGGTTCTTC | CSARSGFSWFF
TRBJ2-1 | TRBV19 | 16 | - | TRBD1 | TGTGCCAGTACCCCGGCGATAGGACAGGGATCTAATGAGCAGTTCTTC | CASTPAIGQGSNEQFF
TRBJ2-7 | TRBV6-5 | 13 | once | - | TGTGCCAGCAGTAGCGTCGGTTCCTACGAGCAGTACTTC | CASSSVGSYEQYF
TRBJ1-4 | TRBV6-7 | 16 | - | TRBD1 | TGTGCCAGCAGTTACTCGAGAGGGACAGGCCTGGAAAAACTGTTTTTT | CASSYSRGTGLEKLFF
TRBJ1-1 | TRBV7-8 | 18 | - | - | TGTGCCAGCAGCTATAGTGGTTGGGGCTTGGATTACGAGACTGAAGCTTTCTTT | CASSYSGWGLDYETEAFF
TRBJ2-4 | TRBV6-1 | 14 | - | TRBD1 | TGTGCCAGCGGTGGACAGGTAGCCAAAAACATTCAGTACTTC | CASGGQVAKNIQYF
TRBJ1-1 | TRBV18 | 16 | - | TRBD1 | TGTGCCAGCTCCCTCATGCCGACAGGGCGGGACACTGAAGCTTTCTTT | CASSLMPTGRDTEAFF
TRBJ1-2 | TRBV28 | 10 | - | - | TGTGCCAGCAGTTCCAGGGTCTACACCTTC | CASSSRVYTF
TRBJ1-1 | TRBV6-4 | 17 | - | TRBD1 | TGTGCCAGCAGTGACCTTGGACAGGGAGTTGCGAACACTGAAGCTTTCTTT | CASSDLGQGVANTEAFF
TRBJ1-5 | TRBV2 | 15 | - | - | TGTGCCAGCAGTATGGGCAGGCCAAACAATCAGCCCCAGCATTTT | CASSMGRPNNQPQHF
TRBJ2-1 | TRBV5-1 | 16 | - | TRBD2 | TGCGCCAGCAGTGGAGGAGCGGGGGGGCCCTACAATGAGCAGTTCTTC | CASSGGAGGPYNEQFF
TRBJ2-7 | TRBV20-1 | 11 | - | - | TGCAGTGCTTCCAGGGTTAGCGAGCAGTACTTC | CSASRVSEQYF
TRBJ1-6 | TRBV30 | 14 | - | TRBD1 | TGTGCCTGGGGGACAGGGCTCTCTCCTTCACCCCTCCACTTT | CAWGTGLSPSPLHF
TRBJ2-7 | TRBV7-2 | 14 | - | TRBD1 | TGTGCCAGCAGCTCACAGGGGAGCTCCTACGAGCAGTACTTC | CASSSQGSSYEQYF
TRBJ1-1 | TRBV9 | 17 | - | - | TGTGCCAGCAGCGCCCAAATTGCGGCAGATGAGAACACTGAAGCTTTCTTT | CASSAQIAADENTEAFF
TRBJ1-3 | TRBV9 | 14 | - | - | TGTGCCAGCAGCGTACGGGGGTCCGGAAACACCATATATTTT | CASSVRGSGNTIYF
TRBJ2-3 | TRBV4-1 | 17 | - | TRBD2 | TGCGCCAGCAGCCAAGATGTCACTAGCGGGTTGCCAGATACGCAGTATTTT | CASSQDVTSGLPDTQYF
TRBJ2-7 | TRBV7-9 | 14 | - | TRBD1 | TGTGCCAGCAGCTTACCCCAGGGGGCCTACGAGCAGTACTTC | CASSLPQGAYEQYF
TRBJ2-1 | TRBV6-1 | 15 | - | - | TGTGCCAGCAGTGAAGCGCAGGGCTCCTACAATGAGCAGTTCTTC | CASSEAQGSYNEQFF
TRBJ2-5 | TRBV9 | 13 | - | - | TGTGCCAGCAGCGTGCAGGGGCAAGAGACCCAGTACTTC | CASSVQGQETQYF
TRBJ2-1 | TRBV9 | 15 | few | - | TGTGCCAGCAGCGTCACTCAGGGCTCCTACAATGAGCAGTTCTTC | CASSVTQGSYNEQFF
TRBJ2-3 | TRBV7-9 | 14 | - | - | TGTGCCAGCAGGCGGGACCAAGGTACAGATACGCAGTATTTT | CASRRDQGTDTQYF
TRBJ2-1 | TRBV5-1 | 17 | - | TRBD1 | TGCGCCAGCAGCTTGCTGGCCGTAGGACAGGGGGCACTTGAGCAGTTCTTC | CASSLLAVGQGALEQFF
TRBJ1-5 | TRBV16 | 17 | once | - | TGTGCCAGCAGCCAATTATGGGCAGAATATAGCAATCAGCCCCAGCATTTT | CASSQLWAEYSNQPQHF
TRBJ2-7 | TRBV28 | 14 | - | - | TGTGCCAGCAGTCCGTCGGGTGAGGAGGACGAGCAGTACTTC | CASSPSGEEDEQYF
TRBJ1-6 | TRBV2 | 14 | - | - | TGTGCCAGCGGACAGAGCTCCTATAATTCACCCCTCCACTTT | CASGQSSYNSPLHF
TRBJ2-7 | TRBV2 | 14 | - | TRBD1 | TGTGCCAGCTCGGCGGCTGACAGGGGAGCCGAGCAGTACTTC | CASSAADRGAEQYF
TRBJ2-1 | TRBV5-6 | 12 | - | - | TGTGCCAGCACGAAGAGGATCAATGAGCAGTTCTTC | CASTKRINEQFF
TRBJ1-3 | TRBV14 | 15 | - | - | TGTGCCAGCAGCCAAGAAAGGGGCCCTGGAAACACCATATATTTT | CASSQERGPGNTIYF
TRBJ1-5 | TRBV30 | 16 | - | - | TGTGCCTGGAGTGGCTCTGGGCAGTCGGGCAATCAGCCCCAGCATTTT | CAWSGSGQSGNQPQHF
TRBJ1-6 | TRBV2 | 14 | - | - | TGTGCCAGCAGTGAAGGGCAGGGTAGTGCACCCCTCCACTTT | CASSEGQGSAPLHF
TRBJ1-1 | TRBV9 | 13 | few | - | TGTGCCAGCAGCGTAGAAGACTATAGTGAAGCTTTCTTT | CASSVEDYSEAFF
TRBJ2-5 | TRBV4-3 | 14 | - | - | TGCGCCAGCAGCCAAGAATCGCAGGGGCGGGAGCAGTACTTC | CASSQESQGREQYF